These 2 T cell receptor beta chains share one sample of origin, sequenced in a study of blood T cells in healthy people across ages. Alongside a J-beta primer mix, a sample-barcoded 5' primer served in a second PCR lasting about 7 to 11 cycles. TCRdb ran MiXCR on the 5' RACE reads and lists one entry per CDR3 protein. The table lists around 690,000 distinct CDR3 sequences, under 70% of them singletons. The specimen was blood. The source is a man aged 55 to 70 in good health.

This clonotype has a handful of counts. CDR3 bases: TGTGCCAGCAGCTCCGGGACTAGCGACAATGAGCAGTTCTTC. This sequence encodes CASSSGTSDNEQFF. This chain joins TRBV13 and TRBJ2-1; 10 bases fit TRBD2. Germline values: CDR1 PRHDT, CDR2 FYEKMQ (reference sequence). The J segment lost 5 bases and the V segment lost 4 bases, leaving 2 bases of the junction unmatched. This CDR3 is built from 14 residues.

The sample holds one count of this clonotype. The chain links TRBV20-1 to TRBJ2-1; 7 bases align to TRBD2. The CDR3 extends over 16 amino acids. With 3 bases clipped from V and 2 bases from J, the junction kept 10 bases outside the gene matches. Germline CDR1 reads DFQATT; CDR2 reads SNEGSKA (reference sequence). The CDR3 region has the DNA TGCAGTGCTAGGAGCGGGGAATCGGCGGCCTACAATGAGCAGTTCTTC. Encoded protein: CSARSGESAAYNEQFF.